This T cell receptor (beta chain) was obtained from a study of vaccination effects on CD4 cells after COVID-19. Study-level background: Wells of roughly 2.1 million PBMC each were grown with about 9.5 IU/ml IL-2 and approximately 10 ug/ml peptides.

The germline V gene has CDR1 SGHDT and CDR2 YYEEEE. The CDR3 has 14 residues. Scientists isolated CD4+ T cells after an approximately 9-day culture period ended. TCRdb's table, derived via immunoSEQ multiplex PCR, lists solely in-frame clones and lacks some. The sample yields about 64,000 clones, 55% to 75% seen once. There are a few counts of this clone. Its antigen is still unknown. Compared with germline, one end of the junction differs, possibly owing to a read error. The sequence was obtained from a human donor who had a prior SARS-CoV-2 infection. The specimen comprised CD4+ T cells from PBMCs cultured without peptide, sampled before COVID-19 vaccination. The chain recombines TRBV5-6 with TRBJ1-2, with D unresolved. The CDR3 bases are TGTGCCAGCAGTTTGGGCAGCCAAGACTATGGCTACACCTTC. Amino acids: CASSLGSQDYGYTF.